The next 16 T cell receptor beta chains were all read from a single sample in a study of blood T cell repertoires in COVID-19. Only in-frame clones appear in the TCRdb table, and some are missing; sequencing was by immunoSEQ multiplex PCR. The sample consists of roughly 220,000 clones, roughly 80% of them appearing once. Sequencing was done on a sample of PBMCs or T cells enriched from blood (not recorded which). These receptor sequences come from a woman aged 40 to 50 with acute COVID-19.

In this sample, this clone turned up once. This sequence joins TRBV12-3 or TRBV12-4 and TRBJ2-1; 7 positions match TRBD1. After removal of 3 bases from V and 6 bases from J, the junction contained 2 bases not matched to a gene. The CDR3 loop spans 13 amino acids. CDR3 sequence reads: CASSFNRGNEQFF. For the CDR3, the DNA is TGTGCCAGCAGTTTCAACAGGGGCAATGAGCAGTTCTTC.

The chain employs TRBV29-1 and TRBJ1-4; D is uncertain. CDR1 SQVTM and CDR2 ANQGSEA come from the germline V gene. Trimming shortened V by 6 bases and J by 3 bases, and 11 bases separated the two germline ends. The CDR3 has 13 amino acids. DNA of the CDR3: TGCAGCGTCCAAACCGGGGCTAATGAAAAACTGTTTTTT. This codes for CSVQTGANEKLFF.

This clone was seen once. The rearrangement joins TRBV6-1 to TRBJ2-1, with a possible D match to TRBD2 (5 bases). CDR1 and CDR2 from the germline V gene are MNHNS and SASEGT. CDR3 size: 14 residues. V was trimmed by 1 base and J by 7 bases, leaving 11 bases between them. The CDR3 loop reads CASSEVRRRNEQFF. CDR3 DNA: TGTGCCAGCAGTGAAGTTAGGAGGAGAAATGAGCAGTTCTTC.

The chain links TRBV6-5 to TRBJ1-3, with D unresolved. The V gene lost 6 bases and the J gene lost 0 bases, with 12 bases spanning the gap. Germline CDR1 MNHEY, CDR2 SVGAGI. CDR3 length: 15 residues. This CDR3 reads CASRGSGGSGNTIYF. The CDR3 DNA is TGTGCCAGCAGAGGTTCAGGTGGCTCTGGAAACACCATATATTTT.

This clone was seen only a few times. This sequence joins TRBV7-9 and TRBJ1-5; 7 bases match TRBD1. Germline values: CDR1 SEHNR, CDR2 FQNEAQ (reference sequence). V shed 4 bases and J 9 bases; nucleotides not matched to a gene: 9. The CDR3 totals 14 residues. The CDR3 DNA reads TGTGCCAGCAGCTCAGACAGGGACCTTGCGCCCCAGCATTTT. Its protein is CASSSDRDLAPQHF.

The rearrangement joins TRBV19 to TRBJ2-7, with 10 bases lining up with TRBD2. CDR1 is LNHDA, CDR2 SQIVND, per germline (reference sequence). V was clipped by 6 bases and J by 7 bases; unmatched bases: 15. There are 16 residues in the CDR3. The CDR3 region has the DNA TGTGCCAGTAGGAATTTCACCAGCGGGAGGGCGGGAGAGCAGTACTTC. Translation: CASRNFTSGRAGEQYF.

A few counts support this clone. J is TRBJ1-1 and V is TRBV29-1; D might be TRBD1 (5 bases). The CDR3 is 12 amino acids. V lost 8 bases to trimming and J lost 5 bases, with 15 bases between them. CDR1 is SQVTM and CDR2 is ANQGSEA in the germline V gene. CDR3 bases: TGCAGCTCGTGGGACGGGGGGACTGAAGCTTTCTTT. This translates into CSSWDGGTEAFF.

This clone was observed once. The J gene is TRBJ1-2, the V gene TRBV5-6; D is possibly TRBD1 (6 bases). This CDR3 spans 13 amino acids. Trimming took 5 bases from V and 5 from J, leaving 13 bases between them. CDR1 is SGHDT, CDR2 YYEEEE, per germline. In nucleotides, the CDR3 is TGTGCCAGCAGTCATACCCAGGGGTATGGCTACACCTTC. Translated: CASSHTQGYGYTF.

Regarding this clone: This CDR3 is also generated by other DNA sequences in the sample. The chain recombines TRBV18 with TRBJ2-2; D is uncertain. Deletions cut 6 bases from V and 0 bases from J, with 5 bases between. The CDR3 loop spans 13 amino acids. Germline V lookup: CDR1 KGHSH, CDR2 LQKENI. In DNA, the CDR3 is TGTGCCAGCTCTCCGGCGAACACCGGGGAGCTGTTTTTT. Translating it yields CASSPANTGELFF.

This chain connects TRBV12-3 or TRBV12-4 to TRBJ2-1; unclear D gene. Trimming stripped 5 bases from V and 7 bases from J, with 9 bases between. The CDR3 runs to 12 residues. This CDR3 reads CASSPGWNEQFF. The DNA for the CDR3 is TGTGCCAGCAGTCCCGGGTGGAATGAGCAGTTCTTC.

The rearrangement joins TRBV12-3 or TRBV12-4 to TRBJ2-1, with D tentatively TRBD2 (6 bases). V was trimmed by 5 bases and J by 8 bases, leaving 13 bases between them. The CDR3 loop spans 13 amino acids. The chain's CDR3 is CASSATGSDEQFF. CDR3 DNA: TGTGCCAGCAGTGCCACCGGGAGTGATGAGCAGTTCTTC.

This chain joins TRBV6-5 and TRBJ1-2, with 9 bases fitting TRBD1. The ends lost 8 bases at V and 8 bases at J; junction bases unmatched: 9. The CDR3 has 13 amino acids. Per the germline V gene, CDR1 is MNHEY and CDR2 is SVGAGI. CDR3 region: CASSPDRGRGYTF. CDR3 bases: TGTGCCAGCTCCCCGGACAGGGGACGAGGCTACACCTTC.

The chain couples TRBV19 to TRBJ2-1; 9 nucleotides agree with TRBD1. V lost 3 bases and J lost 6; bases outside the gene matches: 3. The CDR3 has 14 amino acids. Germline V gene sequence: CDR1 LNHDA, CDR2 SQIVND (reference sequence). The CDR3, as DNA: TGTGCCAGTAGTATGGGGACAGGGCCCAATGAGCAGTTCTTC. It codes for CASSMGTGPNEQFF. The full variable domain, its missing parts supplied by reference TRBV19 and TRBJ2-1, is DGGITQSPKYLFRKEGQNVTLSCEQNLNHDAMYWYRQDPGQGLRLIYYSQIVNDFQKGDIAEGYSVSREKKESFPLTVTSAQKNPTAFYLCASSMGTGPNEQFFGPGTRLTVL.

A few counts support this clone. CDR3 region: CASGRGQGATEAFF. The CDR3 bases are TGTGCCAGCGGCCGAGGACAGGGGGCCACTGAAGCTTTCTTT. The V gene is TRBV7-8, the J gene TRBJ1-1, with 11 bases that match TRBD1. From germline, CDR1 is SGHVS and CDR2 FQNEAQ. The junction had 6 bases not matched to a gene; V was cut back by 8 bases and J by 4 bases. The CDR3 has 14 residues.

The chain employs TRBV27 and TRBJ2-3; the D gene is possibly TRBD1 (8 bases). This CDR3 spans 17 amino acids. Trimming shortened V by 4 bases and J by 3 bases, and 20 bases separated the two germline ends. The germline CDR1 and CDR2 sequences are MNHEY and SMNVEV (reference sequence). CDR3 residues: CASSSRTGRGRTDTQYF. In DNA form, the CDR3 reads TGTGCCAGCAGTTCCCGGACAGGGAGGGGTCGGACAGATACGCAGTATTTT.

V is TRBV2 and J is TRBJ1-4; D is undetermined. V was clipped by 6 bases and J by 0 bases, with 11 bases between them. Germline V gene data show CDR1 as SNHLY and CDR2 as FYNNEI. This CDR3 contains 15 residues. CDR3 nucleotide sequence: TGTGCCAGCAGCTACCGGGTAGCAACTAATGAAAAACTGTTTTTT. Its protein product is CASSYRVATNEKLFF. The full variable domain, its missing parts supplied by reference TRBV2 and TRBJ1-4, is EPEVTQTPSHQVTQMGQEVILRCVPISNHLYFYWYRQILGQKVEFLVSFYNNEISEKSEIFDDQFSVERPDGSNFTLKIRSTKLEDSAMYFCASSYRVATNEKLFFGSGTQLSVL.